The 2 T cell receptor beta chains given below trace back to one sample, sequenced in a study of blood T cell repertoires in COVID-19. Data came from immunoSEQ multiplex PCR; TCRdb stores just in-frame clones and leaves some out. The sample shows 150,000 to 200,000 clones, more than 65% of them seen only once. Sequenced material: PBMCs or T cells enriched from blood (not recorded which). The receptors were gathered from a man aged 50-60 years who had recovered from COVID-19.

The V call is TRBV18, the J call TRBJ2-2; 7 bases map to TRBD1. V shed 5 bases, J shed 3 bases, and the junction held 6 bases outside the gene matches. Germline V gene lookup returns CDR1 KGHSH and CDR2 LQKENI. This CDR3 spans 15 amino acids. Here the CDR3 DNA reads TGTGCCAGCTCATCCGGACAGGCCCACACCGGGGAGCTGTTTTTT. It translates to CASSSGQAHTGELFF.

The chain links TRBV10-3 to TRBJ2-1; 10 bases line up with TRBD1. The germline V gene has CDR1 ENHRY and CDR2 SYGVKD. V lost 8 bases, J lost 5 bases, and 3 bases stayed unmatched. The CDR3 is 13 amino acids. CDR3 in amino acids: CAIGTGANNEQFF. The CDR3 DNA is TGTGCCATCGGGACAGGGGCCAACAATGAGCAGTTCTTC.